The next 8 T cell receptor beta chains were all read from a single sample in a study of identical twins. TCRdb re-analysed the 5' RACE reads in MiXCR, keeping a single row per CDR3 protein. This sample yields 540,000 or so distinct CDR3 sequences, of which 20% to 25% are seen a single time; around 0.47% belongs to the top ten. Another study also made use of these data, one on yellow fever vaccine responses in identical twins.

The sequencing input was CD4+ T cells sorted from blood. All receptors derive from a young woman in good health.

This chain uses TRBV12-3 or TRBV12-4 with TRBJ2-2; D may be TRBD2 (6 bases). V was cut by 3 bases and J by 4 bases, with 12 bases left in between. The CDR3 consists of 15 residues. As DNA, the CDR3 is TGTGCCAGCAGTTTTGGGGTCGGGAGCACCGGGGAGCTGTTTTTT. This gives the protein CASSFGVGSTGELFF.

This clonotype appeared a few times. V and J are TRBV5-4 and TRBJ1-1; D is perhaps TRBD1 (6 bases). Deletions cut 4 bases from V and 6 bases from J, with 13 bases between. CDR1 and CDR2 from the germline V gene are SGHNT and YYREEE (reference sequence). CDR3 length equals 13 residues. DNA of the CDR3: TGTGCCAGCAGCGTGGGGGGGCCAGCTGAAGCTTTCTTT. Amino acids: CASSVGGPAEAFF.

V gene TRBV28 combines with J gene TRBJ1-1; D is perhaps TRBD1 (5 bases). This CDR3 region has 13 residues. With 5 bases removed from V and 4 bases from J, the gap between germline ends came to 11 bases. The V gene's germline CDR1 is MDHEN and CDR2 SYDVKM. The CDR3 region is CASSLEGPTEAFF. DNA for the CDR3: TGTGCCAGCAGTCTGGAGGGGCCCACTGAAGCTTTCTTT.

This clonotype came up a few times. J is TRBJ2-3 and V is TRBV7-7; 8 bases match TRBD2. V gave up 3 bases and J gave up 6 bases; unmatched junction bases: 2. Germline assignment: CDR1 SSHAT and CDR2 FNYEAQ (reference sequence). The CDR3 is made up of 13 amino acids. The CDR3 spells CASSFLAGDTQYF. The CDR3, as DNA: TGTGCCAGCAGCTTCTTAGCGGGGGATACGCAGTATTTT.

The rearrangement joins TRBV11-2 to TRBJ2-2; D perhaps matches TRBD1 (6 bases). Germline loops: CDR1 SGHAT, CDR2 FQNNGV. With 6 bases removed from V and 2 bases from J, the gap between germline ends came to 19 bases. CDR3 length: 17 amino acids. CDR3 nucleotide sequence: TGTGCCAGCAGATCCATCTACAGGGACGGAAACACCGGGGAGCTGTTTTTT. Protein product: CASRSIYRDGNTGELFF.

This clonotype was seen only a few times. The V call is TRBV5-5, the J call TRBJ2-2; the match to TRBD1 covers 7 bases. CDR1 is SGHKS, CDR2 YYEKEE, per germline (reference sequence). The CDR3 length is 15 residues. V dropped 2 bases and J dropped 3; count of bases not matched to a gene: 4. The CDR3 nucleotides are TGTGCCAGCAGCTTAAGGGACAGCCACACCGGGGAGCTGTTTTTT. Amino acid sequence: CASSLRDSHTGELFF.

The chain is built from TRBV6-5 and TRBJ2-7; D may match TRBD1 or TRBD2 (5 bases each). This CDR3 is built from 15 residues. Germline assignment: CDR1 MNHEY and CDR2 SVGAGI. Trimming cost V 2 bases and J 1 base, with 12 bases left between them. CDR3 coding DNA: TGTGCCAGCAGTTACGGACCGAGGGGATCCTACGAGCAGTACTTC. It translates to CASSYGPRGSYEQYF.

The count of this clonotype is one. This chain uses TRBV25-1 with TRBJ2-7; D not certain. Trimming removed 2 bases at V and 2 bases at J, with 7 bases between. Per germline, CDR1 MGHDK and CDR2 SYGVNS. The CDR3 totals 13 residues. CDR3 in amino acids: CASSERMAYEQYF. The CDR3 DNA reads TGTGCCAGCAGTGAAAGAATGGCCTACGAGCAGTACTTC.